A few counts support the clone carrying this T cell receptor (beta chain). The sample belongs to a study of blood T cells in healthy people across ages. The CDR3 runs 15 residues. Per germline, CDR1 MNHEY and CDR2 SMNVEV (reference sequence). V lost 2 bases to trimming and J lost 6 bases; unmatched junction nucleotides: 8. Together with a sample-barcoded 5' primer, a J-beta primer mix was included in a second PCR lasting about 7 to 12 cycles. Using its own MiXCR run on the 5' RACE reads, TCRdb lists one record per CDR3 protein. Counted here are 910,000 or so distinct CDR3 sequences, roughly half occurring once; the ten biggest clones make up around a fifth.

This rearrangement joins TRBV27 to TRBJ2-7, with 9 positions matching TRBD2. The sample comprised blood. The clonotype originates from an older woman in good health. CDR3 in DNA: TGTGCCAGCAGTTTAGACCCCGGCGGGAGGGCCGAGCAGTACTTC. As protein: CASSLDPGGRAEQYF.